This record concerns one TCR beta chain sequence. TCRdb keeps only in-frame clones here, not all; method: immunoSEQ multiplex PCR. The table shows about 360,000 clones, with over 75% occurring only once. Germline CDR1 and CDR2: KGHSH and LQKENI. There are 16 residues in the CDR3. Trimming removed 5 bases from V and 5 bases from J; junction bases left unmatched: 13. These data are taken from a study of blood T cell repertoires in COVID-19. Turning to the study itself: Sites in the United States, Italy and Spain provided acute and convalescent COVID-19 samples. Sources were T cells, B-cell-depleted T cells, or PBMCs; the material itself was cDNA or gDNA.

The participants were between about 18 and 90 years old and came from about two dozen US areas. What the recovered Cohort 3 donors had was two negative PCRs, clearance, or symptom resolution. The sequence was collected from a man under 40 who had recovered from COVID-19. The V and J genes are TRBV18 and TRBJ1-2; 8 bases match TRBD1. Source material: PBMCs or T cells enriched from blood (not recorded which). As DNA, the CDR3 is TGTGCCAGCTCAGCAACGTCACAGGGGGTCCCTTATGGCTACACCTTC. Translation gives CASSATSQGVPYGYTF.